This T cell receptor (beta chain) was sequenced during a study of blood T cell repertoires in COVID-19. The data were produced by immunoSEQ multiplex PCR, yet TCRdb's version contains in-frame clones alone and is incomplete. The sample comprises approximately 500,000 clones, roughly nine tenths of which are singletons, and roughly 7.3% rests with the top ten. Germline V gene data show CDR1 as SGHRS and CDR2 as YFSETQ. The CDR3 extends over 15 amino acids. V lost 2 bases, J lost 8 bases, and 8 bases stayed unmatched. The chain uses TRBV5-1 and TRBJ1-2; 11 nucleotides agree with TRBD1. The TCR sequence derives from a woman between 50 and 59 years old with COVID-19, enrolled during active disease. Input material: peripheral blood. In nucleotides, the CDR3 is TGCGCCAGCAGCTTTACGGGACAGGGGGTATCGGGCTACACCTTC. Translating gives CASSFTGQGVSGYTF.